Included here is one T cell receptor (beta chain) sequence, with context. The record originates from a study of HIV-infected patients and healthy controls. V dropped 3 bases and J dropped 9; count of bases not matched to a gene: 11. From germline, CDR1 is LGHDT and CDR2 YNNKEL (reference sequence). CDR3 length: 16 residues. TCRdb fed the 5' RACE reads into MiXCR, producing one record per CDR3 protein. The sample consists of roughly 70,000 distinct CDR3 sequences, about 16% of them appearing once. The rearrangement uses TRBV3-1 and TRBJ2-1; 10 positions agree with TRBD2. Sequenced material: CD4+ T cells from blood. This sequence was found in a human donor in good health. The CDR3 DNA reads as TGTGCCAGCAGCCATTTCACTAGCGGGATGACGGTTGAGCAGTTCTTC. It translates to CASSHFTSGMTVEQFF.